The 25 T cell receptor beta chains reported below all come from one sample, sequenced in a study of low-dose radiotherapy and immunotherapy resistance in tumors. First-strand cDNA used TRAV- and TRBV-specific primers, covering alpha and beta chains. TCRs were amplified for roughly 20 PCR cycles with a constant-region primer and V-primer adapter. TCRdb re-analysed the reads in MiXCR, keeping a single row per CDR3 protein. The table includes approximately 84,000 distinct CDR3 sequences, 15% to 20% detected once. Time point of the sample: before trial treatment. Sequencing used PBMCs, obtained before treatment. These receptors all stem from a male donor with prostate cancer.

This clonotype was observed many times. This chain uses TRBV20-1 with TRBJ2-2, with TRBD1 identical over 8 bases. This CDR3 spans 13 amino acids. V lost 0 bases to trimming and J lost 6 bases; unmatched junction nucleotides: 0. Germline V lookup: CDR1 DFQATT, CDR2 SNEGSKA (reference sequence). The CDR3 is CSARETGAGELFF. Here the CDR3 DNA reads TGCAGTGCTAGAGAGACAGGGGCCGGGGAGCTGTTTTTT.

This clonotype was picked up many times. The CDR3 DNA is TGCAGTGCCCTCGACAGGGCGTTTGAAAAACTGTTTTTT. This gives the protein CSALDRAFEKLFF. The chain is built from TRBV20-1 and TRBJ1-4; TRBD1 matches 7 bases. Germline loops: CDR1 DFQATT, CDR2 SNEGSKA (reference sequence). There are 13 residues in the CDR3. The V segment lost 6 bases and the J segment 7 bases; nucleotides outside the gene matches: 8.

This clonotype occurred many times. The gene calls are TRBV3-1 and TRBJ2-3, with TRBD2 identical over 15 bases. The CDR3 totals 17 residues. V lost 6 bases to trimming and J lost 5 bases; unmatched junction nucleotides: 9. Germline CDR1 is LGHDT and CDR2 is YNNKEL (reference sequence). The CDR3 region is CASRGGLAGGKQDTQYF. The CDR3 bases are TGTGCCAGCAGAGGCGGACTAGCGGGGGGGAAACAAGATACGCAGTATTTT.

This chain links TRBV14 with TRBJ2-1, with 15 bases identical to TRBD2. CDR3 size: 17 residues. CDR1 SGHDN and CDR2 FVKESK come from the germline V gene. V was pared by 2 bases and J by 9 bases, with 8 bases of the junction left unmatched. The CDR3 reads CASSQNGLAGGIGEQFF. CDR3 nucleotide sequence: TGTGCCAGCAGCCAAAACGGACTAGCGGGGGGGATTGGTGAGCAGTTCTTC.

The rearrangement joins TRBV5-1 to TRBJ2-4; TRBD1 or TRBD2 may be the D gene (6 bases each). The CDR3 sequence is 13 residues long. The V end lost 0 bases, the J end lost 6 bases, and 7 bases lay between the germline ends. CDR1 SGHRS and CDR2 YFSETQ come from the germline V gene. The CDR3 DNA sequence: TGCGCCAGCAGCTTGGAGGGGGGAAACATTCAGTACTTC. Translated, it gives CASSLEGGNIQYF.

This clonotype showed up many times. CDR3 amino acids: CASSLAPDRPLTDTQYF. CDR3 nucleotides: TGTGCCAGCAGCTTGGCGCCCGACAGACCCCTCACAGATACGCAGTATTTT. The V and J genes are TRBV5-6 and TRBJ2-3; tentative D call: TRBD1 (5 bases). From germline, CDR1 is SGHDT and CDR2 YYEEEE. V was shortened by 0 bases and J by 2 bases, with 16 bases between the two germline ends. The CDR3 totals 17 residues.

This clonotype appeared many times. V is TRBV6-2 or TRBV6-3 and J is TRBJ1-6; the D is unclear. V lost 2 bases, J lost 9 bases, and 14 bases lay in between. The CDR3 is 15 residues long. Germline values: CDR1 MNHEY, CDR2 SVGEGT. This CDR3 reads CASSYASRRISPLHF. The CDR3 region has the DNA TGTGCCAGCAGTTACGCCTCCAGGAGGATTTCACCCCTCCACTTT.

This clonotype was seen ten or more times. The genes are TRBV7-9 and TRBJ1-1, with unresolved D. The CDR3 is made up of 18 amino acids. CDR1 SEHNR and CDR2 FQNEAQ come from the germline V gene (reference sequence). With 6 bases removed from V and 8 bases from J, the gap between germline ends came to 31 bases. CDR3 DNA: TGTGCCAGCAGGCCCGCTGGGCTCCGTCACCCGTATTCGGCCGAAGCTTTCTTT. It codes for CASRPAGLRHPYSAEAFF.

This clonotype has at least ten counts. V is TRBV3-1 and J is TRBJ2-6; D call uncertain. Germline V lookup: CDR1 LGHDT, CDR2 YNNKEL (reference sequence). V shed 4 bases and J shed 0 bases, with 4 bases lying between them. The CDR3 has 14 amino acids. The DNA of the CDR3 is TGTGCCAGCAGCCTGGACTCTGGGGCCAACGTCCTGACTTTC. Translation: CASSLDSGANVLTF. The variable domain in full, with the rest retrieved from reference TRBV3-1 and TRBJ2-6, is DTAVSQTPKYLVTQMGNDKSIKCEQNLGHDTMYWYKQDSKKFLKIMFSYNNKELIINETVPNRFSPKSPDKAHLNLHINSLELGDSAVYFCASSLDSGANVLTFGAGSRLTVL.

This clonotype was seen repeatedly, ten times or more. The gene calls are TRBV5-1 and TRBJ1-5; 9 nucleotides line up with TRBD1. Per the germline V gene, CDR1 is SGHRS and CDR2 is YFSETQ. The CDR3 is made up of 15 amino acids. Unmatched junction bases numbered 9, after V lost 4 bases and J lost 7 bases. The CDR3 region has the DNA TGCGCCAGCAGCAAAGGGACAGGGTCCCTCCAGCCCCAGCATTTT. It encodes CASSKGTGSLQPQHF.

This clonotype came up a few times. The V gene is TRBV6-6, the J gene TRBJ2-1, with D unclear. From germline, CDR1 is MNHNY and CDR2 SVGAGI (reference sequence). V was trimmed by 0 bases and J by 5 bases, leaving 11 bases between them. The CDR3 consists of 15 residues. CDR3 amino acids: CASSYSRGRNNEQFF. The CDR3 coding sequence is TGTGCCAGCAGTTACTCGCGCGGACGGAACAATGAGCAGTTCTTC.

There are many counts of this clonotype. The chain carries TRBV21-1 and TRBJ2-7; TRBD1 was called by the table and not checked on the DNA. TRBV21-1 is a listed pseudogene. The CDR3 loop spans 16 amino acids. CDR3 bases: TGTGCCAGCAGCCCCCGTAGGGGGGGAAGCTCCTACGAGCAGTACTTC. Translated: CASSPRRGGSSYEQYF.

This clonotype came up many times. This chain joins TRBV7-2 and TRBJ2-1; D unresolved. The CDR3 covers 9 residues. Trimming removed 8 bases at V and 6 bases at J, with 2 bases between. The germline V gene has CDR1 SGHTA and CDR2 FQGNSA. CDR3 DNA sequence: TGTGCCAGCCCCAATGAGCAGTTCTTC. The encoded protein is CASPNEQFF.

The chain combines TRBV11-2 with TRBJ2-5; D is unresolved. The V end was cut by 3 bases, the J end by 5 bases, with 7 bases between. CDR3 size: 12 residues. Germline V CDR1 and CDR2: SGHAT, FQNNGV. CDR3 amino acids: CASSLPSETQYF. As DNA, the CDR3 is TGTGCCAGCAGCTTGCCCTCGGAGACCCAGTACTTC. Looking up the rest from reference TRBV11-2 and TRBJ2-5 gives the full variable domain: EAGVAQSPRYKIIEKRQSVAFWCNPISGHATLYWYQQILGQGPKLLIQFQNNGVVDDSQLPKDRFSAERLKGVDSTLKIQPAKLEDSAVYLCASSLPSETQYFGPGTRLLVL.

Turning to this clonotype: With only one base between it and a far larger clone, this is likely a read error. V is TRBV13 and J is TRBJ2-2; D assignment may be TRBD1 or TRBD2 (5 bases each). This CDR3 contains 14 residues. The V and J ends lost 5 bases and 6 bases respectively, with 13 bases between them. Germline V gives CDR1 PRHDT, CDR2 FYEKMQ (reference sequence). CDR3: CASSLRMGAGELFF. The CDR3 coding sequence is TGTGCCAGCAGCCTCAGGATGGGGGCCGGGGAGCTGTTTTTT.

This clonotype was recorded many times. The chain carries TRBV29-1 and TRBJ2-3, with 8 bases lining up with TRBD1. There are 14 residues in the CDR3. Germline values: CDR1 SQVTM, CDR2 ANQGSEA. V shed 7 bases and J 2 bases; nucleotides not matched to a gene: 8. CDR3 amino acids: CSAPQGANTDTQYF. In DNA form, the CDR3 reads TGCAGCGCCCCTCAGGGGGCGAACACAGATACGCAGTATTTT.

This clonotype was seen ten or more times. The J gene is TRBJ2-1, the V gene TRBV6-5; 7 bases fit TRBD1. The CDR3 is 16 residues long. The germline V gene encodes CDR1 MNHEY and CDR2 SVGAGI. With V trimmed by 5 bases and J by 0 bases, 7 bases remained unmatched. DNA for the CDR3: TGTGCCAGCAGTGACGAACAGGGGAGCTCCTACAATGAGCAGTTCTTC. Encoded protein: CASSDEQGSSYNEQFF.

The table lists this clonotype with many counts. V is TRBV3-1 and J is TRBJ2-7; D possibly corresponds to TRBD1 (6 bases). The V end was cut by 4 bases, the J end by 6 bases, with 13 bases between. This CDR3 is 13 amino acids long. Germline V gene sequence: CDR1 LGHDT, CDR2 YNNKEL (reference sequence). DNA for the CDR3: TGTGCCAGCAGCCTACCCCTGACAGGCGAGCAGTACTTC. It is translated as CASSLPLTGEQYF.

This clonotype has just a few counts. This sequence joins TRBV5-6 and TRBJ2-3, with 7 positions matching TRBD2. Germline loops: CDR1 SGHDT, CDR2 YYEEEE. The CDR3 is made up of 17 amino acids. J lost 2 bases, V lost 0 bases, and 9 bases had no gene match. This CDR3 reads CASSLGTEAGVTDTQYF. As DNA, the CDR3 is TGTGCCAGCAGCTTGGGGACTGAGGCGGGGGTCACAGATACGCAGTATTTT. The full variable domain, its missing parts supplied by reference TRBV5-6 and TRBJ2-3, is DAGVTQSPTHLIKTRGQQVTLRCSPKSGHDTVSWYQQALGQGPQFIFQYYEEEERQRGNFPDRFSGHQFPNYSSELNVNALLLGDSALYLCASSLGTEAGVTDTQYFGPGTRLTVL.

This clonotype was recorded at least ten times. The chain carries TRBV6-2 or TRBV6-3 and TRBJ2-7, with D perhaps given as TRBD1 or TRBD2 (7 bases each). Germline assignment: CDR1 MNHEY and CDR2 SVGEGT. The CDR3 covers 14 residues. V dropped 4 bases and J dropped 5 bases, with 15 bases sitting between them. CDR3 in amino acids: CASSSPRGGHEQYF. In DNA, the CDR3 is TGTGCCAGCAGTTCCCCCAGGGGGGGCCACGAGCAGTACTTC.

This clonotype was seen many times. The rearrangement links TRBV7-3 to TRBJ2-2, with 12 nucleotides matching TRBD2. The CDR3 is made up of 15 amino acids. In germline, CDR1 is SGHTA, CDR2 FQGTGA. The ends lost 4 bases at V and 6 bases at J; junction bases unmatched: 3. The CDR3 loop is CASSSLAGGAGELFF. DNA of the CDR3: TGTGCCAGCAGCTCGCTAGCGGGGGGGGCCGGGGAGCTGTTTTTT.

CDR3 sequence reads: CASGLIDEQFF. CDR3 DNA: TGTGCTAGTGGTTTGATCGATGAGCAGTTCTTC. This sequence joins TRBV12-5 and TRBJ2-1; D remains ambiguous. V lost 2 bases and J 8 bases, leaving 4 bases between the germline ends. CDR1 is LGHNT and CDR2 is FRNRAP in the germline V gene. The CDR3 is 11 residues long. Combining the CDR3 with reference TRBV12-5 and TRBJ2-1 gives the whole variable domain DARVTQTPRHKVTEMGQEVTMRCQPILGHNTVFWYRQTMMQGLELLAYFRNRAPLDDSGMPKDRFSAEMPDATLATLKIQPSEPRDSAVYFCASGLIDEQFFGPGTRLTVL.

Ten or more counts support this clonotype. The rearrangement links TRBV29-1 to TRBJ2-6, with a weak D call TRBD2 (6 bases). The V and J ends lost 7 bases and 3 bases respectively, with 7 bases between them. The CDR3 runs to 12 residues. Germline V gene data show CDR1 as SQVTM and CDR2 as ANQGSEA. The CDR3 here is CSAGSGANVLTF. The CDR3 DNA sequence: TGCAGCGCCGGGAGTGGGGCCAACGTCCTGACTTTC.

CDR3 sequence (DNA): TGTGCCACCAGCCGCTTTCTAGACCCCATCTACGAGCAGTACTTC. Amino acids: CATSRFLDPIYEQYF. The genes are TRBV15 and TRBJ2-7; D is ambiguous. From germline, CDR1 is LNHNV and CDR2 YYDKDF (reference sequence). The CDR3 contains 15 residues. Trimming left V 5 bases short and J 3 bases short, with 17 bases between.

This clonotype was found many times. The rearrangement links TRBV6-2 or TRBV6-3 to TRBJ1-5, with 7 bases identical to TRBD1. V lost 5 bases, J lost 3 bases, and 7 bases stayed unmatched. The V gene's germline CDR1 is MNHEY and CDR2 SVGEGT. The CDR3 consists of 15 residues. This CDR3 is CASSASTGVNQPQHF. CDR3 DNA sequence: TGTGCCAGCAGTGCCTCTACAGGGGTCAATCAGCCCCAGCATTTT.